The entry below gives a single T cell receptor beta chain sequence along with its context. Its antigen is undetermined. These data originate in a study of OX40 agonist ivuxolimab in advanced cancers. Across the study: In this cohort, patients received ivuxolimab, an agonistic anti-OX40 (CD134) antibody. People in dose escalation had one of these cancers: hepatocellular carcinoma, melanoma, renal cell or head and neck cancer.

Libraries were prepared by immunoSEQ multiplex PCR; TCRdb keeps only in-frame clonotypes and omits some of them. The data show 57,000 or so clones, approximately 85% seen once. With autoimmune disease history or systemic immunosuppression, patients were excluded. General study results and limits: The study found that CD8+ T cells averaged more expanded clones than CD4+.

Germline CDR1 and CDR2: MGHDK and SYGVNS. The V end lost 5 bases, the J end lost 10 bases, and 15 bases lay between the germline ends. The CDR3 has 14 amino acids. J is TRBJ1-6 and V is TRBV25-1; D ambiguous. The source of this sequence is an adult with an advanced solid tumor such as melanoma, head and neck, liver or kidney cancer. The sequencing here drew on CD4+ or CD8+ T cells sorted from blood, taken in a trial of the OX40 agonist ivuxolimab. CDR3 protein: CASSRSQVRSPLHF. CDR3 DNA sequence: TGTGCCAGCAGTCGGTCCCAGGTTCGATCACCCCTCCACTTT.